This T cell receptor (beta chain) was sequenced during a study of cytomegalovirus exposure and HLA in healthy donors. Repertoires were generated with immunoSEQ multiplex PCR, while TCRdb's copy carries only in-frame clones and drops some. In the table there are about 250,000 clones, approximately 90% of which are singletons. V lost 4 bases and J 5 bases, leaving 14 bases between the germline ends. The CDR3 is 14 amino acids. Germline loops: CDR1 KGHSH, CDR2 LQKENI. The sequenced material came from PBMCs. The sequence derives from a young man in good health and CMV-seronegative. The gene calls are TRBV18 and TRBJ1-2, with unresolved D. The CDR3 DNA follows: TGTGCCAGCTCACGGGAGGGAGTAAGGTATGGCTACACCTTC. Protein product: CASSREGVRYGYTF.